Listed below are T cell receptor beta chains from one sample, sequenced in a study of T and B cells in COVID-19 patients. TCRdb processed the multiplex PCR reads anew with MiXCR; each CDR3 protein has one entry. The repertoire has 4,000 to 5,000 distinct CDR3 sequences, 25% to 30% of them found once; the top ten carry just over 35%. The source material was blood. These receptor sequences come from a human donor with active COVID-19. CDR3s include the opening cysteine and the closing phenylalanine or tryptophan. The D gene is left open where the match is weak.

TRBD2	TRBV7-2	TRBJ2-7	CASSLRAGGSSYEQYF
TRBD1	TRBV10-3	TRBJ1-5	CAISEIRTGSNQPQHF
TRBD2	TRBV24-1	TRBJ2-3	CATSEMPLTSGSFTDTQYF
-	TRBV6-5	TRBJ2-7	CASSYFPDGYEQYF
TRBD1	TRBV10-3	TRBJ1-5	CAISTMDRGGNNQPQHF
-	TRBV18	TRBJ1-2	CASSPGSDYGYTF
TRBD1	TRBV5-5	TRBJ1-1	CASSTLSGGNTEAFF
-	TRBV6-5	TRBJ1-2	CASSYGDGRVVSHGYTF
-	TRBV24-1	TRBJ1-2	CASSDPSRNYGYTF
TRBD1	TRBV27	TRBJ1-1	CASSPRTGWRNTEAFF
-	TRBV19	TRBJ2-7	CASSVYQGLHYEQYF
-	TRBV5-1	TRBJ2-5	CASSLDTQETQYF
TRBD2	TRBV15	TRBJ2-3	CATSRPTSGTLFTDTQYF
TRBD2	TRBV29-1	TRBJ2-3	CSVEDLVRGGTQYF
TRBD1	TRBV19	TRBJ2-2	CASSSLQGTNTGELFF
-	TRBV7-9	TRBJ1-6	CASSFTATNSPLHF
-	TRBV6-1	TRBJ1-2	CASIWATAHYGYTF
TRBD2	TRBV6-2/TRBV6-3	TRBJ2-1	CASRTGGEYNEQFF
-	TRBV6-1	TRBJ1-3	CASRTASGNTIYF
TRBD1	TRBV12-3/TRBV12-4	TRBJ2-5	CASRHTGGVQETQYF
-	TRBV5-5	TRBJ2-6	CAGGGAGSGANVLTF
TRBD1	TRBV15	TRBJ2-7	CATTTDRGDSYEQYF
TRBD2	TRBV19	TRBJ2-7	CASRMGAGGRDEQYF
-	TRBV21-1	TRBJ2-7	CASSDSLYEQYF
-	TRBV18	TRBJ2-3	CASSPELLKSTDTQYF
TRBD2	TRBV4-2	TRBJ2-2	CASSQVRGGDGELFF
TRBD1	TRBV14	TRBJ2-3	CASSPHRGSTDTQYF